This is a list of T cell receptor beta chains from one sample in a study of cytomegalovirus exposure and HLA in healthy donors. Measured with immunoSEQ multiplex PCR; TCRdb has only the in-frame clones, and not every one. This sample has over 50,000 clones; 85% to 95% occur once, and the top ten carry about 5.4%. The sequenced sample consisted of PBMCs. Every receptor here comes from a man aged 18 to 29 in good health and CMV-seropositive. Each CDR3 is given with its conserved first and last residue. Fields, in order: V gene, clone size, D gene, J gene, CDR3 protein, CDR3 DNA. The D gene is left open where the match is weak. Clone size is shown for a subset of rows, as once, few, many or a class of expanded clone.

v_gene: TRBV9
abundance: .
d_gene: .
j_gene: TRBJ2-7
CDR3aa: CASSVGTFSYEQYF
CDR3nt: TGTGCCAGCAGCGTCGGGACTTTCTCCTACGAGCAGTACTTC

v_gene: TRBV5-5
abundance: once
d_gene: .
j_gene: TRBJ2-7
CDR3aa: CASTLLYEQYF
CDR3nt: TGTGCCAGCACCCTCCTTTACGAGCAGTACTTC

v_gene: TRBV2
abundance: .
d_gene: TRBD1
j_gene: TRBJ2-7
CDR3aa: CASRDTGDPSYEQYF
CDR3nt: TGTGCCAGCAGGGACACAGGGGATCCCTCCTACGAGCAGTACTTC

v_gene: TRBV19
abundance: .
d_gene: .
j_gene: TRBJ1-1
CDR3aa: CASSSTANTEAFF
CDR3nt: TGTGCCAGTAGTTCGACAGCGAACACTGAAGCTTTCTTT

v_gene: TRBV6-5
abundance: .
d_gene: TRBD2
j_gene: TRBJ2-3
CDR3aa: CASSLSGGTDTQYF
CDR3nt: TGTGCCAGCAGTCTGAGCGGGGGCACAGATACGCAGTATTTT

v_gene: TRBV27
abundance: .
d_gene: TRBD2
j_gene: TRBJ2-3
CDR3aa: CASRHRRGSPDTQYF
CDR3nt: TGTGCCAGCAGACACCGCCGCGGGAGCCCAGATACGCAGTATTTT

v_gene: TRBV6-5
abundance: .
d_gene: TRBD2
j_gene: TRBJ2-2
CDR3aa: CASSYSGSNTGELFF
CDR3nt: TGTGCCAGCAGTTACAGCGGGAGTAACACCGGGGAGCTGTTTTTT

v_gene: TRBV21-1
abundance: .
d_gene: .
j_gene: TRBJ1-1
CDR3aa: CASSKERRADDTEAFF
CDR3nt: TGTGCCAGCAGCAAAGAACGCAGGGCAGATGACACTGAAGCTTTCTTT

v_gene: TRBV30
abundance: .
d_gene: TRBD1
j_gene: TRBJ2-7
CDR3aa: CAWSMDRGYEQYF
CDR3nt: TGTGCCTGGAGTATGGACAGGGGCTACGAGCAGTACTTC

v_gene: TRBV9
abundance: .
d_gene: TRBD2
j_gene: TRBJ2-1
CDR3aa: CASSVQSSGYNEQFF
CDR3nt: TGTGCCAGCAGCGTACAATCTAGCGGCTACAATGAGCAGTTCTTC

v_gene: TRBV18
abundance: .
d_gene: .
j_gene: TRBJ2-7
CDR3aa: CASSEMMDEGDYEQYF
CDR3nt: TGTGCCAGCTCCGAGATGATGGACGAAGGGGACTACGAGCAGTACTTC

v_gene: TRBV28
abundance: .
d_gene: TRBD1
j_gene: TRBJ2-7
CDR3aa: CASSVQGQDEQYF
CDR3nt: TGTGCCAGCAGTGTACAGGGGCAGGACGAGCAGTACTTC

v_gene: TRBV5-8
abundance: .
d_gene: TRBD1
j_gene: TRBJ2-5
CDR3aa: CASSEGQAVKETQYF
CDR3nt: TGTGCCAGCAGCGAGGGACAGGCGGTAAAAGAGACCCAGTACTTC

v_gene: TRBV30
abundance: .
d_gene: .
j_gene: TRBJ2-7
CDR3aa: CAWSVAGVSSYEQYF
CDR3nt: TGTGCCTGGAGTGTAGCAGGGGTGAGCTCCTACGAGCAGTACTTC

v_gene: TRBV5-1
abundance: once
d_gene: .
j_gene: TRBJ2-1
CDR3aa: CASSLSLSTAYNEQFF
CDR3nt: TGCGCCAGCAGCCTGTCCCTCAGTACAGCTTACAATGAGCAGTTCTTC

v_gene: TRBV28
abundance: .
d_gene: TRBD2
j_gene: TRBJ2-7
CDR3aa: CASFPGLEVLGEQYF
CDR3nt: TGTGCCAGCTTTCCGGGACTAGAAGTCCTAGGCGAGCAGTACTTC

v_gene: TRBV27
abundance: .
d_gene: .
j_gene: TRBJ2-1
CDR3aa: CASSLSQVPSSYNEQFF
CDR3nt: TGTGCCAGCAGTTTAAGCCAGGTTCCCAGCTCCTACAATGAGCAGTTCTTC

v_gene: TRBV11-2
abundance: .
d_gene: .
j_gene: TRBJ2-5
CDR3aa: CASSPSSLRRETQYF
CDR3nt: TGTGCCAGCAGCCCTTCCTCTCTGCGTCGGGAGACTCAGTACTTC

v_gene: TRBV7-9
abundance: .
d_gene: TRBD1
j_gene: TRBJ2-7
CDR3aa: CASSLEETGQEKYEQYF
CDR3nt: TGTGCCAGCAGCTTAGAGGAAACTGGACAGGAGAAATACGAGCAGTACTTC

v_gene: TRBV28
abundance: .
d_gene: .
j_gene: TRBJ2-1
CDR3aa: CASSSVVGGNEQFF
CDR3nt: TGTGCCAGCAGTTCAGTGGTCGGGGGCAATGAGCAGTTCTTC

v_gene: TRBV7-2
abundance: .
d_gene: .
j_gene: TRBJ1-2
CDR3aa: CASSLAAGDYGYTF
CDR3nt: TGTGCCAGCAGCTTAGCAGCGGGCGATTATGGCTACACCTTC

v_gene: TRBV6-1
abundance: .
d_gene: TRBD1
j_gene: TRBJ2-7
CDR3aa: CASKSRDRGYEQYF
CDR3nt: TGTGCCAGCAAATCCCGGGACAGGGGCTACGAGCAGTACTTC

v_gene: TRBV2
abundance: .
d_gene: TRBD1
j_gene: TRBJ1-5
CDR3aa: CASRDRVSAQPQHF
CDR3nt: TGTGCCAGCAGGGACAGGGTCTCCGCTCAGCCCCAGCATTTT

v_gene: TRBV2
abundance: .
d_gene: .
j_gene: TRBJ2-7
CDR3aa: CASTREVYEQYF
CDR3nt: TGTGCCAGCACTCGAGAGGTCTACGAGCAGTACTTC

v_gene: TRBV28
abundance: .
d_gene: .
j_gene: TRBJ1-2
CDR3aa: CASRPMTNVYGYTF
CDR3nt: TGTGCCAGCAGACCCATGACAAATGTCTATGGCTACACCTTC

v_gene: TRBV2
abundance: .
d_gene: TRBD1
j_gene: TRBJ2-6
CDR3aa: CASSQILYPTGESGANVLTF
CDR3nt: TGTGCCAGCAGTCAAATACTCTACCCGACAGGGGAGTCTGGGGCCAACGTCCTGACTTTC

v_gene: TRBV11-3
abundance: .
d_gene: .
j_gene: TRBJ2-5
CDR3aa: CASSLDSGSGTQYF
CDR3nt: TGTGCCAGCAGCCTGGATTCAGGTTCCGGGACCCAGTACTTC

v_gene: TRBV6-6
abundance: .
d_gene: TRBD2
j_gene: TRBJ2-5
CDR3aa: CASTTTFGGKETQYF
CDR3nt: TGTGCCAGCACCACCACCTTCGGGGGGAAGGAGACCCAGTACTTC

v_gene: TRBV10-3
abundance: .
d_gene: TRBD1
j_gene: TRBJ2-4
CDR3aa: CAISEQGLAKNIQYF
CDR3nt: TGTGCCATCAGTGAACAGGGGTTAGCCAAAAACATTCAGTACTTC

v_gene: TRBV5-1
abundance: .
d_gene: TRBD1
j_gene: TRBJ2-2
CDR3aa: CASMGQGLSGELFF
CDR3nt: TGCGCCAGCATGGGACAGGGGCTTTCCGGGGAGCTGTTTTTT